This TCR beta chain stems from a study of cytomegalovirus exposure and HLA in healthy donors. Study results and caveats: What TCR beta sequences reportedly achieved was accurate prediction of HLA-A and HLA-B alleles in most subjects. In a later analysis, an Asian-associated ancestry cluster reportedly showed fewer N-insertions than the roughly 700-donor mean. Published work reported that the classifier diagnosed cytomegalovirus status with high specificity and sensitivity.

The primer mix had 60 Vbeta and 13 Jbeta primers. Clones were read by immunoSEQ multiplex PCR, and TCRdb kept only the in-frame ones, dropping some. The sample consists of about 180,000 clones, 80% of them appearing once. V was cut by 2 bases and J by 0 bases, with 7 bases left in between. This CDR3 is built from 14 residues. Germline V CDR1 and CDR2: ENHRY, SYGVKD. Regarding this clone: Its matching antigen is unknown.

The receptor was isolated from a woman in her 30s in good health and CMV-seronegative. The sample consisted of PBMCs. This rearrangement joins TRBV10-3 to TRBJ1-2; D is unclear. The DNA for the CDR3 is TGTGCCATCAGTGAGGTCCAGGCTAACTATGGCTACACCTTC. It encodes CAISEVQANYGYTF.